This T cell receptor (beta chain) was sequenced for a study of blood T cell repertoires in COVID-19. Repertoires were generated with immunoSEQ multiplex PCR, while TCRdb's copy carries only in-frame clones and drops some. The sample lists approximately 89,000 clones, about 85% occurring once. CDR1 and CDR2 (germline): SGHAT, FQNNGV. Trimming took 2 bases from V and 5 from J, leaving 13 bases between them. This CDR3 region has 15 residues. The rearrangement joins TRBV11-2 to TRBJ1-5, with D unresolved. The source is a man aged 70 or older with acute or convalescent COVID-19. Material: peripheral blood. The CDR3 here is CASSLSAEYYQPQHF. The CDR3 DNA reads TGTGCCAGCAGCTTAAGCGCAGAGTATTATCAGCCCCAGCATTTT.